One sample yielded the 21 T cell receptor beta chains listed below, sequenced in a study of shared clonotypes between healthy human individuals. Profiling relied on immunoSEQ multiplex PCR, and the TCRdb table lists in-frame clones only, not all of them. The sample lists around 500,000 clones, 70% to 85% occurring once. The material sequenced was PBMCs. The receptors here all came from a woman aged 35 to 49 in good health. Some clones in this sample may be carry-over from other donors' samples.

The V call is TRBV19, the J call TRBJ1-5; D call uncertain. Trimming stripped 6 bases from V and 4 bases from J, with 13 bases between. The CDR3 totals 14 residues. Germline CDR1 reads LNHDA; CDR2 reads SQIVND (reference sequence). The CDR3 protein is CASRGPSSNQPQHF. The CDR3 nucleotides read TGTGCCAGTAGAGGCCCGAGCAGTAATCAGCCCCAGCATTTT.

The V gene is TRBV7-9, the J gene TRBJ1-1; perhaps TRBD1 as D (6 bases). V lost 5 bases to trimming and J lost 2 bases, with 12 bases between them. The CDR3 length is 14 residues. Germline-derived CDR1 and CDR2 are SEHNR and FQNEAQ (reference sequence). The CDR3 sequence: CASSVQGFNTEAFF. The CDR3, as DNA: TGTGCCAGCAGCGTACAGGGATTTAACACTGAAGCTTTCTTT.

V and J are TRBV30 and TRBJ2-1, with D possibly being TRBD1 (5 bases). V was cut by 3 bases and J by 10 bases, with 19 bases left in between. Germline CDR1 is GTSNPN and CDR2 is SVGIG (reference sequence). This CDR3 is built from 14 residues. The CDR3 DNA is TGTGCCTGGAGCCTTGGGGCCGAACTGGGGGAGCAGTTCTTC. As protein: CAWSLGAELGEQFF.

V gene TRBV18 combines with J gene TRBJ2-5; D is unresolved. The CDR3 is 14 amino acids. V was shortened by 2 bases and J by 7 bases, with 14 bases between the two germline ends. Germline CDR1 reads KGHSH; CDR2 reads LQKENI. The CDR3, as DNA: TGTGCCAGCTCACCAGAGTACGGGTTTCGGACCCAGTACTTC. Encoded protein: CASSPEYGFRTQYF. The entire variable domain, with the rest obtained from reference TRBV18 and TRBJ2-5, is as follows: NAGVMQNPRHLVRRRGQEARLRCSPMKGHSHVYWYRQLPEEGLKFMVYLQKENIIDESGMPKERFSAEFPKEGPSILRIQQVVRGDSAAYFCASSPEYGFRTQYFGPGTRLLVL.

CDR3 bases: TGTGCCAGCAGGGAAGCGAACACCGGGGAGCTGTTTTTT. Translated, it gives CASREANTGELFF. The rearrangement uses TRBV5-4 and TRBJ2-2; D unclear. V lost 5 bases and J 0 bases, leaving 5 bases between the germline ends. CDR1 and CDR2 (germline): SGHNT, YYREEE (reference sequence). The CDR3 covers 13 residues.

Only a few counts were recorded for this clone. V is TRBV6-5 and J is TRBJ1-5, with D hard to call. This CDR3 is built from 14 residues. Germline CDR1 MNHEY, CDR2 SVGAGI. The ends were cut back, 2 bases at V and 3 bases at J, with 8 bases in the middle. CDR3 sequence: CASSYRRDNQPQHF. The CDR3 DNA reads TGTGCCAGCAGTTACCGACGGGACAATCAGCCCCAGCATTTT.

This clone was seen repeatedly, ten times or more. The chain uses TRBV4-2 and TRBJ1-4; 9 bases fit TRBD1. The V gene's germline CDR1 is LGHNA and CDR2 YNFKEQ. J gave up 0 bases and V 4 bases, and 9 bases lay outside the gene matches. The CDR3 loop spans 18 amino acids. In DNA form, the CDR3 reads TGTGCCAGCAGCCCACGGACAGGGGCCCCCACAACTAATGAAAAACTGTTTTTT. Amino acid sequence: CASSPRTGAPTTNEKLFF.

The genes are TRBV28 and TRBJ2-7; D call uncertain. Germline V gives CDR1 MDHEN, CDR2 SYDVKM. Trimming cost V 5 bases and J 0 bases, with 20 bases left between them. The CDR3 has 17 residues. The CDR3 DNA reads as TGTGCCAGCAGTATTGAACGGGCCCTTGCAAGCTCCTACGAGCAGTACTTC. Amino acid sequence: CASSIERALASSYEQYF.

This chain connects TRBV7-2 to TRBJ1-1; the D is unclear. V dropped 1 base and J dropped 3 bases, with 9 bases sitting between them. The germline gives CDR1 SGHTA, CDR2 FQGNSA. The CDR3 is 14 amino acids. CDR3 in DNA: TGTGCCAGCAGCTTAGAAGGGCATTACACTGAAGCTTTCTTT. It yields the protein CASSLEGHYTEAFF.

About this clone: Within the sample, other DNA sequences also encode this same CDR3. CDR3 DNA: TGTGCCAGCTCACCAGGGGGAAGCTCCTACAATGAGCAGTTCTTC. Protein: CASSPGGSSYNEQFF. This sequence joins TRBV18 and TRBJ2-1; D may be TRBD1 or TRBD2 (5 bases each). Per the germline V gene, CDR1 is KGHSH and CDR2 is LQKENI. Trimming removed 2 bases from V and 0 bases from J, with 8 bases in between. The CDR3 contains 15 residues.

This chain connects TRBV7-2 to TRBJ2-1; no firm D call. Trimming pared 5 bases from V and 0 bases from J, leaving 14 bases between. The CDR3 runs to 16 residues. The germline CDR1 and CDR2 sequences are SGHTA and FQGNSA. DNA of the CDR3: TGTGCCAGCAGCCGGGTTAGCTTAAGCTCCTACAATGAGCAGTTCTTC. Translation: CASSRVSLSSYNEQFF.

V usage is TRBV5-1 and J usage is TRBJ2-5, with 9 bases that match TRBD1. V lost 2 bases, J lost 4 bases, and 3 bases stayed unmatched. The germline V gene encodes CDR1 SGHRS and CDR2 YFSETQ. This CDR3 has 14 residues. The DNA for the CDR3 is TGCGCCAGCAGCTTCGGACAGGGGAGAGAGACCCAGTACTTC. It yields the protein CASSFGQGRETQYF.

This chain joins TRBV7-2 and TRBJ1-5, with a tentative D call TRBD1 (5 bases). CDR1 and CDR2 from the germline V gene are SGHTA and FQGNSA. CDR3 length: 16 residues. The V end was cut by 1 base, the J end by 3 bases, with 13 bases between. CDR3 amino acids: CASSLEQAALNQPQHF. The CDR3 DNA follows: TGTGCCAGCAGCTTAGAACAGGCCGCCCTCAATCAGCCCCAGCATTTT.

Worth noting for this clone: This may arise from a read error, as a much more abundant clone is one base away. Additional DNA sequences in this sample encode the identical CDR3. The rearrangement links TRBV11-2 to TRBJ1-3; D remains ambiguous. Germline-derived CDR1 and CDR2 are SGHAT and FQNNGV. CDR3 size: 18 residues. In DNA form, the CDR3 reads TGTGCCAGCAGCTTAGATCGGGTAGCAGGCTTCTCTGGAAACACCATATACTTT. Its translation is CASSLDRVAGFSGNTIYF.

The CDR3 nucleotides read TGTGCCAGCAGTCTGCAGACTCAGCCCCAGCATTTT. Amino acids: CASSLQTQPQHF. The V call is TRBV28, the J call TRBJ1-5, with unresolved D. Germline CDR1 reads MDHEN; CDR2 reads SYDVKM. This CDR3 has 12 amino acids. Trimming took off 5 bases at V and 6 bases at J, with 8 bases between the two ends.

This chain uses TRBV7-2 with TRBJ2-1, with unresolved D. The length of the CDR3 is 14 residues. V was clipped by 6 bases and J by 4 bases, with 13 bases between them. Germline V lookup: CDR1 SGHTA, CDR2 FQGNSA. The CDR3 here is CASSPHVAYNEQFF. Here the CDR3 DNA reads TGTGCCAGCAGTCCTCACGTAGCATACAATGAGCAGTTCTTC.

The V gene is TRBV18, the J gene TRBJ2-1, with D hard to call. Germline V gene data show CDR1 as KGHSH and CDR2 as LQKENI. CDR3 length: 13 amino acids. Deletions cut 2 bases from V and 3 bases from J, with 5 bases between. In DNA form, the CDR3 reads TGTGCCAGCTCACCAGACTTCTACAATGAGCAGTTCTTC. The encoded protein is CASSPDFYNEQFF.

The rearrangement links TRBV28 to TRBJ2-5; tentative D call: TRBD1 (6 bases). Germline V gene data show CDR1 as MDHEN and CDR2 as SYDVKM. The CDR3 runs to 15 residues. With 3 bases removed from V and 4 bases from J, the gap between germline ends came to 15 bases. The CDR3 here is CASSFFTGTRETQYF. The CDR3 region has the DNA TGTGCCAGCAGTTTTTTTACAGGGACAAGAGAGACCCAGTACTTC.

This CDR3 is CASSPGQMNYGYTF. CDR3 coding DNA: TGCGCCAGCAGCCCCGGACAGATGAACTATGGCTACACCTTC. The chain is built from TRBV4-3 and TRBJ1-2, with D possibly being TRBD1 (6 bases). CDR1 and CDR2 (germline): LGHNA, YSLEER. The CDR3 runs 14 residues. The V gene lost 4 bases and the J gene lost 2 bases, with 11 bases spanning the gap.

This chain joins TRBV28 and TRBJ1-5, with 9 bases that match TRBD1. V gave up 6 bases and J gave up 7 bases; unmatched junction bases: 13. The CDR3 runs to 16 residues. CDR1 and CDR2 from the germline V gene are MDHEN and SYDVKM. The CDR3 sequence is CASRSIQGASRQPQHF. Written as DNA, the CDR3 is TGTGCCAGCAGGTCGATACAGGGGGCCAGCAGGCAGCCCCAGCATTTT.

This clone has only one observation. Written as DNA, the CDR3 is TGTGCCAGCAGTTTAATGTCCCACTATGGCTACACCTTC. Translating it yields CASSLMSHYGYTF. V usage is TRBV28 and J usage is TRBJ1-2; unclear D gene. CDR1 and CDR2 from the germline V gene are MDHEN and SYDVKM. The CDR3 consists of 13 residues. Between the trimmed V and J ends, which lost 2 bases and 3 bases, there was a span of 7 bases.